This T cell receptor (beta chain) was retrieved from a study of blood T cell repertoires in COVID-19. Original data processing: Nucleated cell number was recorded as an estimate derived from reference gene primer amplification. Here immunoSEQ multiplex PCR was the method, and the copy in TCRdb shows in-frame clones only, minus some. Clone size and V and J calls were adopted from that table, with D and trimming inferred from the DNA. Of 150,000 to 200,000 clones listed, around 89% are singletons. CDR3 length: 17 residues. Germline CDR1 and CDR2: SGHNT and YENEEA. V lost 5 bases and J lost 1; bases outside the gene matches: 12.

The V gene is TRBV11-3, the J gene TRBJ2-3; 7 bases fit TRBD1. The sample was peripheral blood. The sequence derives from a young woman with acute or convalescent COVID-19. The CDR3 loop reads CASSPDQGVVGTDTQYF. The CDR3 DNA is TGTGCCAGCAGCCCGGATCAGGGGGTGGTAGGCACAGATACGCAGTATTTT.